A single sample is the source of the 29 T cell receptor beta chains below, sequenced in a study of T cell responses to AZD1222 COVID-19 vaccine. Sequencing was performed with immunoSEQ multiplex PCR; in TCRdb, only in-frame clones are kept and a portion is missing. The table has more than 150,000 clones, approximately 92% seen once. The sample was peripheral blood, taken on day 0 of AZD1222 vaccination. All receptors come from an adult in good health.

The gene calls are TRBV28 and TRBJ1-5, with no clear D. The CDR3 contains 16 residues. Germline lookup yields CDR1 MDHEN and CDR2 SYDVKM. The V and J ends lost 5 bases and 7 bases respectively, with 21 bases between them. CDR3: CASSVSAGSGLQPQHF. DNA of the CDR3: TGTGCCAGCAGTGTCTCTGCGGGGTCAGGTCTCCAGCCCCAGCATTTT.

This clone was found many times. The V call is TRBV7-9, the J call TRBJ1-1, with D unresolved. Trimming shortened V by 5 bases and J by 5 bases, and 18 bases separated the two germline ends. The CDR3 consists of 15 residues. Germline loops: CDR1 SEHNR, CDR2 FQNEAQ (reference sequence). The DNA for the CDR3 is TGTGCCAGCAGCCCAGTCTATCGCGGTGGTACTGAAGCTTTCTTT. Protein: CASSPVYRGGTEAFF.

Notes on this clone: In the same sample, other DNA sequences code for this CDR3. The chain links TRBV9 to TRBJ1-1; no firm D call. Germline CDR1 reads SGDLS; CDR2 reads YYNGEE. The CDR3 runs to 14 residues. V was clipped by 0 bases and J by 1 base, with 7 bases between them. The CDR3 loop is CASSVVGENTEAFF. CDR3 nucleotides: TGTGCCAGCAGCGTAGTCGGGGAGAACACTGAAGCTTTCTTT.

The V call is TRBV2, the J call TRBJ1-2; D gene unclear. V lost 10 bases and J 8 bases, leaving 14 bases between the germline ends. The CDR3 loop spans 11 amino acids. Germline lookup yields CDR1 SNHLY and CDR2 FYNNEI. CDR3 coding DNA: TGTGCCACCCAGCCTGAGCGGGGCTACACCTTC. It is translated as CATQPERGYTF.

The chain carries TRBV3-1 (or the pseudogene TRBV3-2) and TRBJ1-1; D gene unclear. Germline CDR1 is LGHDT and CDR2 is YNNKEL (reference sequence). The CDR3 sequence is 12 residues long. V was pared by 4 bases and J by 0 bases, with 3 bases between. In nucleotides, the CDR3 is TGTGCCAGCAGCCTAATGAACACTGAAGCTTTCTTT. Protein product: CASSLMNTEAFF.

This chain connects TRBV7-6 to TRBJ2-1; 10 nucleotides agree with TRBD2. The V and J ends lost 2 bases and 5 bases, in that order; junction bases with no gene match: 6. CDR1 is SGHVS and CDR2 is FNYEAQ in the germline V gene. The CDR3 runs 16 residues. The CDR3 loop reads CASSLPPGTSDNEQFF. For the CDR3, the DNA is TGTGCCAGCAGCTTACCGCCCGGGACTAGCGACAATGAGCAGTTCTTC.

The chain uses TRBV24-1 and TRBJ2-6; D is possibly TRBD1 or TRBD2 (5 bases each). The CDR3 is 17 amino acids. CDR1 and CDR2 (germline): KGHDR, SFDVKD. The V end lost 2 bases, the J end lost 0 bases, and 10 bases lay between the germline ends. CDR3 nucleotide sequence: TGTGCCACCAGTGATTCTCCAGGGAGCTCTGGGGCCAACGTCCTGACTTTC. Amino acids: CATSDSPGSSGANVLTF.

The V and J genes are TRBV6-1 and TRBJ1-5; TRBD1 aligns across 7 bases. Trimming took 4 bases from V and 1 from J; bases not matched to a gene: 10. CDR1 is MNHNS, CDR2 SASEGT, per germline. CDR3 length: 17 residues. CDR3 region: CASSGARGSASNQPQHF. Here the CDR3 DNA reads TGTGCCAGCAGTGGGGCCAGGGGGAGTGCGAGCAATCAGCCCCAGCATTTT.

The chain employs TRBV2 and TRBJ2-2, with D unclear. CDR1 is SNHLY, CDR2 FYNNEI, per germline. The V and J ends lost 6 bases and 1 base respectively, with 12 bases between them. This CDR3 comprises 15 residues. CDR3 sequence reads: CASSADALNTGELFF. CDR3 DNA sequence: TGTGCCAGCAGCGCGGACGCCTTGAACACCGGGGAGCTGTTTTTT.

The CDR3 bases are TGTGCCAGCAGCTTGACGGACCTAGGACTAGATACGCAGTATTTT. Translating it yields CASSLTDLGLDTQYF. This chain joins TRBV5-4 and TRBJ2-3; a weak D match, TRBD2 (5 bases). The CDR3 spans 15 residues. The germline V gene has CDR1 SGHNT and CDR2 YYREEE (reference sequence). Between the trimmed V and J ends, which lost 1 base and 5 bases, there was a span of 14 bases.

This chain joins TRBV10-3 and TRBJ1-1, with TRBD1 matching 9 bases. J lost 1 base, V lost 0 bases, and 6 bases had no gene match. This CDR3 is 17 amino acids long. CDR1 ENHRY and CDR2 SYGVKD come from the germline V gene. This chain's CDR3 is CAISESVGTGRNTEAFF. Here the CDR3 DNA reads TGTGCCATCAGTGAGTCGGTGGGGACAGGGAGGAACACTGAAGCTTTCTTT.

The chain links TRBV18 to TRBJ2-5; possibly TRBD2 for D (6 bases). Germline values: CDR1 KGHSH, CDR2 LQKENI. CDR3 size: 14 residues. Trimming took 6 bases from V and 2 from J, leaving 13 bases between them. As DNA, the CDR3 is TGTGCCAGCTCTTCAGCGGGTCTACAAGAGACCCAGTACTTC. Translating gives CASSSAGLQETQYF.

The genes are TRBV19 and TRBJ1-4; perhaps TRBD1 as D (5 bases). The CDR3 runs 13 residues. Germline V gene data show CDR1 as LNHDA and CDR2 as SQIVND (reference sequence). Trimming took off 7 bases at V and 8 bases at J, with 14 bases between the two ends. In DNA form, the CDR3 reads TGTGCCAGTACCGGGGCGTTCCGGGAAAAACTGTTTTTT. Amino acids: CASTGAFREKLFF.

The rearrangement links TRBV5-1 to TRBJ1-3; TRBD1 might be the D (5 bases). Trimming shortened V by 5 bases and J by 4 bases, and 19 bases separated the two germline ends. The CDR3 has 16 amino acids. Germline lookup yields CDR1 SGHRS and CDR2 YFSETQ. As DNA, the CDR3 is TGCGCCAGCAGTAGTTCGGGACTGGAGTCAGGAAACACCATATATTTT. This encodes CASSSSGLESGNTIYF.

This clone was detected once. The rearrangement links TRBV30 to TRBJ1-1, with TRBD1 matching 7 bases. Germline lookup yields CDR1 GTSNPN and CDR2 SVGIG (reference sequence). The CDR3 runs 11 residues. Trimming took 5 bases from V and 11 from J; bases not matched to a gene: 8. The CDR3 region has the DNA TGTGCCTGGGGCCAGACAGGGCACGCTTTCTTT. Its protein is CAWGQTGHAFF.

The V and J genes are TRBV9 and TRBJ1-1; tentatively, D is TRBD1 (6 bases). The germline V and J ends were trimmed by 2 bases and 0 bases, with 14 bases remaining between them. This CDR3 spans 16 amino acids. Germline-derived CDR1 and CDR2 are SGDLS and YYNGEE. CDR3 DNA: TGTGCCAGCAGCGTGGGGGCCCCCTCGCTGAACACTGAAGCTTTCTTT. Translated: CASSVGAPSLNTEAFF.

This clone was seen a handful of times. The DNA of the CDR3 is TGTGCCAGCAGTTTTTCACGGGACAGGGCCCGCTACAATGAGCAGTTCTTC. It encodes CASSFSRDRARYNEQFF. This chain connects TRBV28 to TRBJ2-1; TRBD1 agrees at 9 bases. The CDR3 consists of 17 residues. Germline trimming cut 3 bases from V and 3 bases from J; bases unmatched to any gene: 9. Germline CDR1 is MDHEN and CDR2 is SYDVKM. The variable domain in full, with the rest retrieved from reference TRBV28 and TRBJ2-1, is DVKVTQSSRYLVKRTGEKVFLECVQDMDHENMFWYRQDPGLGLRLIYFSYDVKMKEKGDIPEGYSVSREKKERFSLILESASTNQTSMYLCASSFSRDRARYNEQFFGPGTRLTVL.

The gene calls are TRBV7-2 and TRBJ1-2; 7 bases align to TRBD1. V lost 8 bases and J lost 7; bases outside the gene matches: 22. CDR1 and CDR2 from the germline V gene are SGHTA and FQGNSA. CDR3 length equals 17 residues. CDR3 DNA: TGTGCCAGCCACTCGGGACAGTCCCCTCTCTTTTCGGGTGGCTACACCTTC. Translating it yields CASHSGQSPLFSGGYTF.

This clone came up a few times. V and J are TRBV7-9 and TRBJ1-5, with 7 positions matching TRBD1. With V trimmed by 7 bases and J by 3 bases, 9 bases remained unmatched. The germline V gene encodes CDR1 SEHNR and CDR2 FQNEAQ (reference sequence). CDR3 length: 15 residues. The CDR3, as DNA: TGTGCCAGCACCCGAGGGGGCGAGAACAATCAGCCCCAGCATTTT. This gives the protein CASTRGGENNQPQHF. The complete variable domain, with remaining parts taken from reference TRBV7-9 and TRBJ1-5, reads DTGVSQNPRHKITKRGQNVTFRCDPISEHNRLYWYRQTLGQGPEFLTYFQNEAQLEKSRLLSDRFSAERPKGSFSTLEIQRTEQGDSAMYLCASTRGGENNQPQHFGDGTRLSIL.

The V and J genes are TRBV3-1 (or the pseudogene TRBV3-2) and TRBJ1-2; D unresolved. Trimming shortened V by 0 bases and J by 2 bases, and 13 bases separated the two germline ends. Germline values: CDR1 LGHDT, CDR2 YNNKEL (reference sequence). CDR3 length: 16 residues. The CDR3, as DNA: TGTGCCAGCAGCCAAGATAAATGGCAGACGAACTATGGCTACACCTTC. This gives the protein CASSQDKWQTNYGYTF.

The CDR3 DNA is TGCGCCAGCAGCTTGACTAGGATCACAGATACGCAGTATTTT. It translates to CASSLTRITDTQYF. The chain has TRBV5-1 and TRBJ2-3; possible D gene TRBD2, 5 bases. Trimming shortened V by 1 base and J by 2 bases, and 8 bases separated the two germline ends. In germline, CDR1 is SGHRS, CDR2 YFSETQ. The CDR3 loop spans 14 amino acids.

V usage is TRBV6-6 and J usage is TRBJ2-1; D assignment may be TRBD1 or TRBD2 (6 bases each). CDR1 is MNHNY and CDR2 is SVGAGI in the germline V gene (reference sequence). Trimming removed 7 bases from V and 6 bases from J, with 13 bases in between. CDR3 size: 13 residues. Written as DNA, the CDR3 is TGTGCCAGCAAGGGGGGATCCGGCAATGAGCAGTTCTTC. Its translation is CASKGGSGNEQFF.

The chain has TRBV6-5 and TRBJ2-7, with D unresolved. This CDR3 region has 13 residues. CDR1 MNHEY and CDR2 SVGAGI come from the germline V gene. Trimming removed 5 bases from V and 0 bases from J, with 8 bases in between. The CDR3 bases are TGTGCCAGCAGTAACGGACCCTCCTACGAGCAGTACTTC. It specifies CASSNGPSYEQYF.

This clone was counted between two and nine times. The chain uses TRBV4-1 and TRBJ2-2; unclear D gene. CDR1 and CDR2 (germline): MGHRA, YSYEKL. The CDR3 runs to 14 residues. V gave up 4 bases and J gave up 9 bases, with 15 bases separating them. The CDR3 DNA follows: TGCGCCAGCAGCCCTTTCTTAGCCTCCCGGGAGCTGTTTTTT. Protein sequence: CASSPFLASRELFF.

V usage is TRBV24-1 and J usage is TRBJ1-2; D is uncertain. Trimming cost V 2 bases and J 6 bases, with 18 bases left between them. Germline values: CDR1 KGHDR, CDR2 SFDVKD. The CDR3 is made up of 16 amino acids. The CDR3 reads CATSDSSSGVINGYTF. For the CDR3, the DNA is TGTGCCACCAGTGATTCGTCTTCTGGAGTTATTAATGGCTACACCTTC.

DNA for the CDR3: TGTGCCAGCAGCCCTGGGACAGGGGGCTTCTATGGCTACACCTTC. Translated: CASSPGTGGFYGYTF. This chain joins TRBV7-3 and TRBJ1-2; 12 bases are a match to TRBD1. The germline V gene encodes CDR1 SGHTA and CDR2 FQGTGA. V was pared by 5 bases and J by 4 bases, with 5 bases of the junction left unmatched. The CDR3 is made up of 15 amino acids.

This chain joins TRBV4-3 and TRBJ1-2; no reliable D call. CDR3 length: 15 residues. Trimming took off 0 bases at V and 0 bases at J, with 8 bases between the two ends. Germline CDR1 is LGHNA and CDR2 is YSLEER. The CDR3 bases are TGCGCCAGCAGCCAAGAAAGGATCTCTAACTATGGCTACACCTTC. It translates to CASSQERISNYGYTF.

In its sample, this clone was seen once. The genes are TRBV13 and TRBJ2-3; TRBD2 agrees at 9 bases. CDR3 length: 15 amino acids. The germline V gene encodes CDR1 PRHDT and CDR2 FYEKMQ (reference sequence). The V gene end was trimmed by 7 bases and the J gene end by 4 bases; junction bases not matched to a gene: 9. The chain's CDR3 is CASNPAGGLPDTQYF. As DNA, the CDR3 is TGTGCCAGCAACCCTGCGGGGGGGCTCCCAGATACGCAGTATTTT.

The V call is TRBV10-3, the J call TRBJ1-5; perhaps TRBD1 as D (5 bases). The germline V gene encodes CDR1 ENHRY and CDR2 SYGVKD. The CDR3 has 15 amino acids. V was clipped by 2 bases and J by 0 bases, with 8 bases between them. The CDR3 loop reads CAISEAGHSNQPQHF. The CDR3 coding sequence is TGTGCCATCAGTGAGGCCGGACATAGCAATCAGCCCCAGCATTTT.